The 16 T cell receptor beta chains below all came from one sample that was sequenced in a study of cytomegalovirus exposure and HLA in healthy donors (TCRdb year 2017). Library prep was done by the immunoSEQ multiplex PCR assay. This immuneACCESS table, as held by TCRdb, lists in-frame sequences with V and J called but not all clones. Of the missing ones, under half trace to an unresolved V gene in checked studies; the others have no known cause. The sample table records around 150,000 clones; about 95% of these occur just once. The biggest ten clones account for about 0.94% of the sample. Sequencing was carried out using PBMCs. These receptors all stem from a woman between 18 and 29 years old in good health and CMV-seronegative.

The chain recombines TRBV30 with TRBJ2-1, with D possibly TRBD1 on 7 matching bases. The germline V gene encodes CDR1 GTSNPN and CDR2 SVGIG (reference sequence). The CDR3 has 13 residues. V dropped 3 bases and J dropped 9 bases, with 15 bases sitting between them. The CDR3 region has the DNA TGTGCCTGGAGGGACAGGAGGAGGGGTGAGCAGTTCTTC. This translates into CAWRDRRRGEQFF.

J is TRBJ1-5 and V is TRBV30; perhaps TRBD1 as D (6 bases). Trimming pared 1 base from V and 6 bases from J, leaving 10 bases between. The germline gives CDR1 GTSNPN, CDR2 SVGIG (reference sequence). The CDR3 extends over 13 amino acids. This chain's CDR3 is CAWSGGGAQPQHF. The CDR3 DNA is TGTGCCTGGAGTGGAGGGGGGGCTCAGCCCCAGCATTTT.

The chain carries TRBV7-2 and TRBJ2-1; TRBD2 agrees at 9 bases. Germline V gene lookup returns CDR1 SGHTA and CDR2 FQGNSA. J was trimmed by 8 bases and V by 1 base; bases with no gene match: 3. The CDR3 is 14 amino acids. The CDR3 sequence: CASSLGRGGDEQFF. CDR3 DNA: TGTGCCAGCAGCTTAGGGCGGGGGGGCGATGAGCAGTTCTTC.

This rearrangement joins TRBV15 to TRBJ1-1, with 7 bases lining up with TRBD1. Germline V gene sequence: CDR1 LNHNV, CDR2 YYDKDF (reference sequence). CDR3 length: 15 residues. J was trimmed by 5 bases and V by 5 bases; bases with no gene match: 11. This chain's CDR3 is CATSPGGRGRTEAFF. The CDR3 region has the DNA TGTGCCACCAGCCCAGGCGGGAGGGGGCGTACTGAAGCTTTCTTT.

The sample holds one count of this clone. The chain couples TRBV6-1 to TRBJ2-1, with D possibly TRBD1 on 6 matching bases. The CDR3 spans 13 residues. The germline V gene encodes CDR1 MNHNS and CDR2 SASEGT. The V end lost 1 base, the J end lost 10 bases, and 11 bases lay between the germline ends. This CDR3 reads CASSEGGRVEQFF. CDR3 bases: TGTGCCAGCAGTGAAGGGGGGCGGGTCGAGCAGTTCTTC.

J is TRBJ2-7 and V is TRBV6-1; 7 nucleotides align to TRBD1. Germline CDR1 is MNHNS and CDR2 is SASEGT. The CDR3 sequence is 16 residues long. V lost 2 bases to trimming and J lost 6 bases; unmatched junction nucleotides: 13. The CDR3 sequence is CASSERWLTGLSEQYF. The CDR3 DNA reads as TGTGCCAGCAGTGAAAGGTGGCTGACAGGGTTAAGCGAGCAGTACTTC.

V and J are TRBV11-2 and TRBJ1-4; weak D call: TRBD1 (5 bases). Trimming took off 6 bases at V and 4 bases at J, with 15 bases between the two ends. The CDR3 contains 15 residues. CDR1 is SGHAT and CDR2 is FQNNGV in the germline V gene. CDR3 loop: CASRFWTGVNEKLFF. As DNA, the CDR3 is TGTGCCAGCAGGTTTTGGACGGGGGTTAATGAAAAACTGTTTTTT.

V gene TRBV19 combines with J gene TRBJ1-2; the D gene is possibly TRBD1 (5 bases). Germline CDR1 is LNHDA and CDR2 is SQIVND (reference sequence). Trimming stripped 7 bases from V and 4 bases from J, with 16 bases between. This CDR3 spans 14 amino acids. The CDR3 loop reads CASIQGIGVYGYTF. The CDR3 DNA reads TGTGCCAGTATCCAGGGTATTGGGGTCTATGGCTACACCTTC.

This sequence joins TRBV19 and TRBJ2-7; D might be TRBD2 (6 bases). Germline V CDR1 and CDR2: LNHDA, SQIVND (reference sequence). V was trimmed by 5 bases and J by 2 bases, leaving 10 bases between them. The CDR3 contains 13 residues. The CDR3 here is CASSAGRAYEQYF. CDR3 DNA: TGTGCCAGTAGTGCGGGACGGGCCTACGAGCAGTACTTC.

J is TRBJ1-1 and V is TRBV29-1; D is uncertain. CDR1 and CDR2 (germline): SQVTM, ANQGSEA. CDR3 length: 13 amino acids. Trimming shortened V by 4 bases and J by 6 bases, and 15 bases separated the two germline ends. The CDR3 loop is CSVVGGLPAEAFF. In DNA, the CDR3 is TGCAGCGTTGTAGGCGGGCTGCCTGCTGAAGCTTTCTTT.

The chain carries TRBV7-9 and TRBJ1-1; no reliable D call. V shed 7 bases and J shed 4 bases, with 13 bases lying between them. Per the germline V gene, CDR1 is SEHNR and CDR2 is FQNEAQ (reference sequence). The CDR3 runs to 13 residues. CDR3 protein: CASTRQVGTEAFF. CDR3 nucleotides: TGTGCCAGCACCCGACAAGTGGGCACTGAAGCTTTCTTT. The entire variable domain, with the rest obtained from reference TRBV7-9 and TRBJ1-1, is as follows: DTGVSQNPRHKITKRGQNVTFRCDPISEHNRLYWYRQTLGQGPEFLTYFQNEAQLEKSRLLSDRFSAERPKGSFSTLEIQRTEQGDSAMYLCASTRQVGTEAFFGQGTRLTVV.

The rearrangement uses TRBV11-3 and TRBJ1-1; the D is unclear. CDR1 is SGHNT, CDR2 YENEEA, per germline. The V and J ends lost 1 base and 3 bases respectively, with 18 bases between them. The CDR3 consists of 17 residues. The CDR3 loop reads CASSLVGGGIRDTEAFF. CDR3 nucleotide sequence: TGTGCCAGCAGCTTAGTGGGCGGAGGGATAAGAGACACTGAAGCTTTCTTT. Based on the CDR3 plus reference TRBV11-3 and TRBJ1-1, the full variable domain is EAGVVQSPRYKIIEKKQPVAFWCNPISGHNTLYWYLQNLGQGPELLIRYENEEAVDDSQLPKDRFSAERLKGVDSTLKIQPAELGDSAVYLCASSLVGGGIRDTEAFFGQGTRLTVV.

This chain joins TRBV30 and TRBJ2-5; 7 bases line up with TRBD1. Germline loops: CDR1 GTSNPN, CDR2 SVGIG (reference sequence). V gave up 2 bases and J gave up 4 bases; unmatched junction bases: 7. This CDR3 is built from 14 residues. CDR3 DNA sequence: TGTGCCTGGAGTTCACAGGGGATGCGAGAGACCCAGTACTTC. Translating gives CAWSSQGMRETQYF.

V and J are TRBV5-1 and TRBJ2-5; 8 nucleotides align to TRBD1. CDR3 length: 14 amino acids. V lost 0 bases and J lost 5; bases outside the gene matches: 3. The germline gives CDR1 SGHRS, CDR2 YFSETQ. For the CDR3, the DNA is TGCGCCAGCAGCTTGGGAGGGACAGGCGAGACCCAGTACTTC. This encodes CASSLGGTGETQYF.

The chain carries TRBV5-1 and TRBJ2-7, with D possibly matching TRBD1 (6 bases). This CDR3 is 14 amino acids long. The V and J ends lost 1 base and 5 bases respectively, with 13 bases between them. Germline CDR1 and CDR2: SGHRS and YFSETQ. The CDR3 bases are TGCGCCAGCAGCTTGAGGCAGGGGCGGGACGAGCAGTACTTC. Its translation: CASSLRQGRDEQYF.

The J gene is TRBJ1-2, the V gene TRBV7-2, with a weak D call TRBD1 (6 bases). The CDR3 has 14 residues. Trimming removed 2 bases from V and 6 bases from J, with 13 bases in between. Germline CDR1 is SGHTA and CDR2 is FQGNSA. CDR3 sequence reads: CASSLKAQGHGYTF. In DNA, the CDR3 is TGTGCCAGCAGCTTAAAGGCACAGGGACATGGCTACACCTTC.